Below are 22 T cell receptor beta chains sequenced from a single sample in a study of metastatic and nonmetastatic thyroid tumors. TCRdb re-clonotyped the PCR reads through MiXCR. The profile covers 15,000 to 20,000 clones, with about 33% appearing a single time and about 13% taken by the ten largest. None of the patients had undergone any treatment ahead of thyroid surgery. Material: tumor tissue. These receptors all stem from a male donor with papillary thyroid cancer or a benign thyroid nodule (not recorded which). Some clones in this sample may be carry-over from other donors' samples.

This clone has at least ten counts. The conserved phenylalanine or tryptophan normally closing the CDR3 is absent here, so this likely arose from a read error. The rearrangement joins TRBV20-1 to TRBJ1-6; D is undetermined. Germline CDR1 reads DFQATT; CDR2 reads SNEGSKA (reference sequence). V shed 1 base and J shed 14 bases, with 3 bases lying between them. This CDR3 has 9 amino acids. The CDR3 DNA sequence: TGCAGTGCTAGAGGCACCCTCCACTAT. Translating gives CSARGTLHY.

The chain uses TRBV5-1 and TRBJ2-7; 10 bases match TRBD2. V dropped 4 bases and J dropped 3; count of bases not matched to a gene: 4. The CDR3 contains 14 residues. Germline V gene lookup returns CDR1 SGHRS and CDR2 YFSETQ. CDR3 amino acids: CASSLTSGDYEQYF. CDR3 DNA sequence: TGCGCCAGCAGCCTTACTAGCGGGGACTACGAGCAGTACTTC.

The chain combines TRBV20-1 with TRBJ1-1; perhaps TRBD1 as D (5 bases). This CDR3 comprises 14 residues. From germline, CDR1 is DFQATT and CDR2 SNEGSKA (reference sequence). Between the trimmed V and J ends, which lost 1 base and 3 bases, there was a span of 12 bases. CDR3 region: CSARGVAGHTEAFF. In DNA, the CDR3 is TGCAGTGCTAGAGGAGTGGCGGGGCACACTGAAGCTTTCTTT.

V and J are TRBV12-3 or TRBV12-4 and TRBJ2-7, with D possibly being TRBD2 (6 bases). Trimming cost V 3 bases and J 7 bases, with 13 bases left between them. The CDR3 totals 13 residues. The CDR3 DNA reads as TGTGCCAGCAGTTTCGGGGGATGGAGAGAGCAGTACTTC. Encoded protein: CASSFGGWREQYF.

The chain is built from TRBV6-1 and TRBJ1-2, with D possibly being TRBD1 (6 bases). Germline-derived CDR1 and CDR2 are MNHNS and SASEGT. The V and J ends lost 5 bases and 8 bases respectively, with 18 bases between them. The CDR3 consists of 14 residues. CDR3 region: CASSKQGGAVGYTF. The CDR3 nucleotides are TGTGCCAGCAGTAAACAGGGTGGGGCGGTCGGCTACACCTTC.

This clone was counted many times. The genes are TRBV25-1 and TRBJ2-7; TRBD2 is a possible D gene (6 bases). This CDR3 comprises 13 residues. V lost 4 bases and J lost 4, with 11 bases in between. Germline CDR1 MGHDK, CDR2 SYGVNS. The CDR3 here is CASSAGVMYEQYF. The CDR3 DNA reads as TGTGCCAGCAGTGCGGGGGTCATGTACGAGCAGTACTTC.

The rearrangement joins TRBV19 to TRBJ2-1, with 12 nucleotides matching TRBD2. Germline assignment: CDR1 LNHDA and CDR2 SQIVND (reference sequence). Germline trimming cut 4 bases from V and 8 bases from J; bases unmatched to any gene: 9. The CDR3 consists of 16 residues. CDR3 region: CASSRSLTSGRYEQFF. The CDR3 coding sequence is TGTGCCAGTAGTAGGTCCCTAACTAGCGGGAGGTATGAGCAGTTCTTC.

This clone is a singleton in its sample. The chain has TRBV20-1 and TRBJ2-3, with D tentatively TRBD1 (6 bases). V was clipped by 6 bases and J by 4 bases, with 11 bases between them. Germline loops: CDR1 DFQATT, CDR2 SNEGSKA (reference sequence). This CDR3 has 12 residues. The CDR3 is CSARNRADTQYF. As DNA, the CDR3 is TGCAGTGCCCGTAACAGGGCAGATACGCAGTATTTT.

A few counts support this clone. The chain joins TRBV6-1 to TRBJ2-7; D is perhaps TRBD1 or TRBD2 (5 bases each). Germline lookup yields CDR1 MNHNS and CDR2 SASEGT. The CDR3 runs 13 residues. Trimming left V 6 bases short and J 4 bases short, with 13 bases between. CDR3 coding DNA: TGTGCCAGCAGGTTGACGGGGCCTTACGAGCAGTACTTC. Protein product: CASRLTGPYEQYF.

This clone was seen more than once but under ten times. This sequence joins TRBV6-2 or TRBV6-3 and TRBJ2-7; D not certain. From germline, CDR1 is MNHEY and CDR2 SVGEGT. The CDR3 consists of 13 residues. V dropped 2 bases and J dropped 7 bases, with 12 bases sitting between them. CDR3 in DNA: TGTGCCAGCAGTTACAACGACCCTACGGAGCAGTACTTC. Translation: CASSYNDPTEQYF.

The chain carries TRBV24-1 and TRBJ1-2; D may be TRBD1 (5 bases). With 0 bases removed from V and 7 bases from J, the gap between germline ends came to 23 bases. This CDR3 contains 18 residues. Germline assignment: CDR1 KGHDR and CDR2 SFDVKD. The CDR3 loop reads CATSDLWAVGLPQGGYTF. CDR3 coding DNA: TGTGCCACCAGTGATTTGTGGGCCGTCGGTCTCCCCCAGGGTGGCTACACCTTC.

The chain carries TRBV9 and TRBJ2-3; TRBD1 might be the D (6 bases). The germline gives CDR1 SGDLS, CDR2 YYNGEE. Trimming left V 0 bases short and J 2 bases short, with 10 bases between. CDR3 size: 15 residues. CDR3 residues: CASSVVDSFTDTQYF. DNA of the CDR3: TGTGCCAGCAGCGTAGTGGACAGCTTCACAGATACGCAGTATTTT.

The chain is built from TRBV5-1 and TRBJ2-1, with 8 bases identical to TRBD2. Trimming took 0 bases from V and 9 from J; bases not matched to a gene: 8. The CDR3 is made up of 15 amino acids. Germline V lookup: CDR1 SGHRS, CDR2 YFSETQ. DNA of the CDR3: TGCGCCAGCAGCTTGGGGGTAGCGGGGAGTGGTGAGCAGTTCTTC. Its translation is CASSLGVAGSGEQFF.

This clone showed up many times. The rearrangement joins TRBV20-1 to TRBJ2-3; D is undetermined. Between the trimmed V and J ends, which lost 5 bases and 3 bases, there was a span of 12 bases. Germline CDR1 and CDR2: DFQATT and SNEGSKA (reference sequence). The CDR3 sequence is 13 residues long. The CDR3 bases are TGCAGTGCTGGCTCACCAGGAACAGATACGCAGTATTTT. Translation gives CSAGSPGTDTQYF.

V gene TRBV10-1 combines with J gene TRBJ2-2; 8 nucleotides agree with TRBD1. Trimming cost V 6 bases and J 4 bases; bases outside gene matches: 7. Germline CDR1 reads WNHNN; CDR2 reads SYGVQD (reference sequence). The CDR3 runs to 15 residues. As DNA, the CDR3 is TGCGCCAGCAGCGGGGGACAGGACCCCACCGGGGAGCTGTTTTTT. As protein: CASSGGQDPTGELFF.

The V call is TRBV6-1, the J call TRBJ2-7; 7 nucleotides line up with TRBD1. The V gene's germline CDR1 is MNHNS and CDR2 SASEGT. CDR3 size: 14 residues. Trimming took 6 bases from V and 2 from J; bases not matched to a gene: 7. The CDR3: CASSPRDSTYEQYF. The CDR3 bases are TGTGCCAGCAGCCCAAGGGACAGTACCTACGAGCAGTACTTC.

This clone was seen ten or more times. The gene calls are TRBV7-8 and TRBJ1-5; unclear D gene. The CDR3 covers 12 residues. Deletions cut 3 bases from V and 9 bases from J, with 9 bases between. In germline, CDR1 is SGHVS, CDR2 FQNEAQ. The CDR3 here is CASSFGVGPQHF. The DNA for the CDR3 is TGTGCCAGCAGCTTCGGGGTAGGGCCCCAGCATTTT.

This chain connects TRBV11-2 to TRBJ2-7; 9 nucleotides line up with TRBD2. This CDR3 is 14 amino acids long. With V trimmed by 8 bases and J by 2 bases, 7 bases remained unmatched. The germline gives CDR1 SGHAT, CDR2 FQNNGV. The CDR3 loop is CASSWTSVPYEQYF. The CDR3 coding sequence is TGTGCCAGCTCCTGGACTAGCGTTCCCTACGAGCAGTACTTC.

J is TRBJ1-1 and V is TRBV20-1; TRBD1 agrees at 9 bases. The V gene's germline CDR1 is DFQATT and CDR2 SNEGSKA (reference sequence). The CDR3 has 14 residues. V shed 6 bases and J 4 bases; nucleotides not matched to a gene: 9. Here the CDR3 DNA reads TGCAGTGCCTTCCCGGGACAGGGAGGCACTGAAGCTTTCTTT. Encoded protein: CSAFPGQGGTEAFF.

Details on this clone: Other DNA sequences within the sample encode an identical CDR3. J is TRBJ1-5 and V is TRBV28; D remains unclear. The V end lost 2 bases, the J end lost 2 bases, and 16 bases lay between the germline ends. The length of the CDR3 is 17 residues. CDR1 and CDR2 from the germline V gene are MDHEN and SYDVKM. CDR3 region: CASSLEERDFGNQPQHF. The CDR3 DNA reads TGTGCCAGCAGTTTAGAGGAGCGGGATTTTGGCAATCAGCCCCAGCATTTT.

The J gene is TRBJ2-6, the V gene TRBV20-1; D is possibly TRBD1 (6 bases). There are 17 residues in the CDR3. CDR1 and CDR2 (germline): DFQATT, SNEGSKA (reference sequence). CDR3 sequence: CTLVGAGDSSGANVLTF. In DNA form, the CDR3 reads TGCACCCTAGTGGGGGCAGGGGATTCCTCTGGGGCCAACGTCCTGACTTTC.

This clone was seen repeatedly, ten times or more. V gene TRBV6-5 combines with J gene TRBJ1-1; 9 nucleotides line up with TRBD1. CDR1 is MNHEY and CDR2 is SVGAGI in the germline V gene. The CDR3 runs 16 residues. V lost 0 bases to trimming and J lost 5 bases; unmatched junction nucleotides: 7. The CDR3 DNA reads as TGTGCCAGCAGTTACTCCTCCGGGACAGGGTGGACTGAAGCTTTCTTT. The encoded protein is CASSYSSGTGWTEAFF.